This T cell receptor (beta chain) was identified during a study of CD8+ T cells in alopecia areata. The study's findings and limits: Clonality exceeded that of normal scalp in lesional scalp, most notably in alopecia totalis/universalis.

Concerning this clone itself: Antigen specificity is unknown.

Treatment given: oral pan-JAK inhibitor, 5-10 mg twice daily. Peripheral blood, together with lesional scalp punch biopsies, was collected from alopecia areata patients. Following extraction, RNA underwent reverse transcription to cDNA, which served as the sequencing template. The table came from immunoSEQ multiplex PCR; TCRdb's copy has only in-frame clones and leaves some out. The sample records 250,000 to 300,000 clones, 55% to 70% being singletons. Germline CDR1 is MGHRA and CDR2 is YSYEKL. The J segment lost 1 base and the V segment lost 6 bases, leaving 4 bases of the junction unmatched. The CDR3 runs 14 residues.

The chain employs TRBV4-1 and TRBJ1-2; the match to TRBD1 covers 8 bases. Sequenced here: CD4+ T cells sorted from blood, sampled at week 24, from a patient treated with tofacitinib. This TCR came from a human donor with alopecia areata. Here the CDR3 reads CASSRTGLNYGYTF. CDR3 sequence (DNA): TGCGCCAGCAGTCGGACAGGGCTTAACTATGGCTACACCTTC.